Listed below are T cell receptor beta chains from one sample, sequenced in a study of T cell responses to AZD1222 COVID-19 vaccine. Here immunoSEQ multiplex PCR was the method, and the copy in TCRdb shows in-frame clones only, minus some. In the table there are around 220,000 clones, around 94% of which are singletons. The sample was peripheral blood, taken 28 days after the second dose of the MenACWY control vaccine. These receptors all stem from an adult who received the MenACWY meningococcal vaccine as a control. The CDR3 runs from the conserved cysteine through the conserved F or W. The order of the fields is J gene, D gene, V gene, clone size, CDR3 protein, CDR3 DNA. A D gene is named only where the DNA matches it firmly. The size of a clone is reported for some rows only, either as once, few or many, or as a class for expanded clones.

>TRBJ2-5|-|TRBV28|-
CASGRSQETQYF
TGTGCCAGCGGACGGAGCCAAGAGACCCAGTACTTC
>TRBJ1-6|-|TRBV7-8|-
CASSFGDLDSSYNSPLHF
TGTGCCAGCAGCTTCGGTGATTTAGACAGCTCCTATAATTCACCCCTCCACTTT
>TRBJ2-7|-|TRBV5-1|-
CASSPHPGTDYEQYF
TGCGCCAGCAGCCCCCACCCAGGGACTGACTACGAGCAGTACTTC
>TRBJ1-4|-|TRBV28|-
CASSSRKKEKLFF
TGTGCCAGCAGTTCAAGGAAAAAAGAAAAACTGTTTTTT
>TRBJ1-2|TRBD1|TRBV19|once
CAGPWTGPRSPYGYTF
TGTGCCGGACCCTGGACAGGCCCACGATCCCCCTATGGCTACACCTTC
>TRBJ1-3|-|TRBV9|-
CASSVDNRNTIYF
TGTGCCAGCAGCGTTGACAACAGAAACACCATATATTTT
>TRBJ2-1|TRBD2|TRBV2|-
CASSPPGLGANEQFF
TGTGCCAGCAGTCCGCCGGGACTAGGGGCCAATGAGCAGTTCTTC
>TRBJ1-2|TRBD1|TRBV15|-
CATSRGPSGTGVGYTF
TGTGCCACCAGCAGAGGGCCATCCGGGACAGGGGTTGGCTACACCTTC
>TRBJ2-1|-|TRBV5-4|few
CASMPDLRSYNEQFF
TGTGCCAGCATGCCGGACTTACGCTCCTACAATGAGCAGTTCTTC
>TRBJ2-3|-|TRBV5-1|-
CASSLGSGNGDTQYF
TGCGCCAGCAGCTTGGGTTCCGGGAATGGAGATACGCAGTATTTT
>TRBJ2-7|-|TRBV6-2/TRBV6-3|few
CASSYSERGYEQYF
TGTGCCAGCAGTTACTCCGAGAGAGGGTACGAGCAGTACTTC
>TRBJ2-7|TRBD2|TRBV2|-
CASSLAGDEQYF
TGTGCCAGCAGTCTAGCGGGAGACGAGCAGTACTTC
>TRBJ2-5|TRBD1|TRBV6-5|-
CASGSQGGQTQYF
TGTGCCAGCGGTTCACAGGGGGGACAGACCCAGTACTTC
>TRBJ2-5|TRBD1|TRBV7-2|-
CASSLDRGRETQYF
TGTGCCAGCAGCTTGGACAGGGGGCGAGAGACCCAGTACTTC
>TRBJ1-6|-|TRBV9|-
CASSVVQNNSPLHF
TGTGCCAGCAGCGTAGTCCAGAATAATTCACCCCTCCACTTT
>TRBJ1-1|TRBD1|TRBV9|-
CASSVVGTGNTEAFF
TGTGCCAGCAGCGTAGTTGGGACAGGGAACACTGAAGCTTTCTTT
>TRBJ2-7|-|TRBV11-3|-
CASSLRGDDEQYF
TGTGCCAGCAGCTTACGGGGCGACGACGAGCAGTACTTC
>TRBJ1-2|TRBD1|TRBV6-5|-
CASSREGGTHYGYTF
TGTGCCAGCAGTCGTGAAGGGGGCACGCATTATGGCTACACCTTC
>TRBJ2-1|TRBD1|TRBV5-1|-
CASSRTQGARNEQFF
TGCGCCAGCAGCAGGACACAGGGGGCTAGGAATGAGCAGTTCTTC
>TRBJ2-7|-|TRBV5-4|-
CASRLDISYEQYF
TGTGCCAGCAGACTCGACATTTCCTACGAGCAGTACTTC
>TRBJ2-7|-|TRBV9|-
CASSGNGASSYEQYF
TGTGCCAGCAGCGGGAACGGGGCATCCTCCTACGAGCAGTACTTC
>TRBJ1-2|-|TRBV21-1|-
CASSKGGGEPGYTF
TGTGCCAGCAGCAAAGGAGGGGGGGAGCCTGGCTACACCTTC
>TRBJ2-2|-|TRBV12-3/TRBV12-4|-
CASNGGGHGELFF
TGTGCCAGCAACGGGGGAGGCCACGGGGAGCTGTTTTTT
>TRBJ2-3|-|TRBV28|-
CASTTQGMGVSTDTQYF
TGTGCCAGCACCACTCAAGGGATGGGGGTTAGCACAGATACGCAGTATTTT
>TRBJ2-2|-|TRBV5-4|-
CASSTDSGELFF
TGTGCCAGCAGCACAGACAGCGGGGAGCTGTTTTTT
>TRBJ1-4|-|TRBV29-1|-
CSGGTSDEKLFF
TGCAGCGGTGGGACATCTGATGAAAAACTGTTTTTT
>TRBJ2-1|TRBD1|TRBV5-1|-
CASSFTGTGLVNEQFF
TGCGCCAGCAGCTTCACCGGGACAGGGCTAGTCAATGAGCAGTTCTTC
>TRBJ2-2|TRBD1|TRBV5-6|-
CASRGQGETGELFF
TGTGCCAGCAGGGGACAGGGGGAAACCGGGGAGCTGTTTTTT
>TRBJ1-2|-|TRBV30|-
CAWSVLGGNYGYTF
TGTGCCTGGAGTGTACTTGGGGGGAACTATGGCTACACCTTC
>TRBJ2-1|-|TRBV5-5|-
CASSSDPSSYNEQFF
TGTGCCAGCAGCTCCGACCCTAGCTCCTACAATGAGCAGTTCTTC
>TRBJ1-1|-|TRBV30|-
CAWSQRGDTEAFF
TGTGCCTGGAGTCAGCGGGGGGACACTGAAGCTTTCTTT
>TRBJ1-2|-|TRBV5-1|-
CASSVGHGLDYGYTF
TGCGCCAGCAGCGTAGGCCACGGGTTAGACTATGGCTACACCTTC
>TRBJ2-7|-|TRBV10-3|-
CAISESQDSYEQYF
TGTGCCATCAGTGAGTCGCAGGACTCCTACGAGCAGTACTTC
>TRBJ2-1|TRBD2|TRBV7-8|-
CASSFRLAGGHGEQFF
TGTGCCAGCAGCTTTAGGCTAGCGGGGGGTCATGGTGAGCAGTTCTTC
>TRBJ1-6|TRBD1|TRBV6-2/TRBV6-3|-
CASSYSTGESSPLHF
TGTGCCAGCAGTTACTCGACAGGGGAGAGTTCACCCCTCCACTTT
>TRBJ2-7|TRBD1|TRBV6-5|-
CASSRGQGGAYEQYF
TGTGCCAGCAGCCGAGGACAGGGTGGGGCCTACGAGCAGTACTTC
>TRBJ2-7|-|TRBV28|-
CASSSTGEQYF
TGTGCCAGCAGTTCGACAGGCGAGCAGTACTTC
>TRBJ2-1|TRBD2|TRBV27|-
CASSLYASGVNEQFF
TGTGCCAGCAGTTTATATGCTAGCGGGGTAAATGAGCAGTTCTTC
>TRBJ1-4|-|TRBV5-1|-
CASSLGGTRDEKLFF
TGCGCCAGCAGCTTGGGTGGGACGAGGGATGAAAAACTGTTTTTT
>TRBJ2-3|-|TRBV11-1|once
CASGAGFSDTQYF
TGTGCCAGCGGTGCAGGGTTTTCAGATACGCAGTATTTT
>TRBJ2-7|TRBD1|TRBV6-5|-
CASSRDRPYEQYF
TGTGCCAGCAGTAGGGACAGGCCCTACGAGCAGTACTTC
>TRBJ2-3|-|TRBV3-1/TRBV3-2|-
CASSKKGEDTQYF
TGTGCCAGCAGCAAGAAGGGCGAAGATACGCAGTATTTT
>TRBJ1-5|-|TRBV5-1|once
CASSFGKINQPQHF
TGCGCCAGCAGCTTCGGGAAAATCAATCAGCCCCAGCATTTT
>TRBJ1-1|-|TRBV6-5|-
CASLGGAEAFF
TGTGCCAGCCTCGGGGGGGCTGAAGCTTTCTTT
>TRBJ1-1|TRBD1|TRBV29-1|-
CSAYGTEIMNTEAFF
TGCAGCGCTTACGGGACAGAGATTATGAACACTGAAGCTTTCTTT
>TRBJ2-7|-|TRBV27|-
CASSPGRFPGSGPQYTYEQYF
TGTGCCAGCAGCCCCGGGCGTTTTCCCGGTTCCGGGCCCCAATATACCTACGAGCAGTACTTC
>TRBJ1-1|-|TRBV7-6|-
CASSATSGAGTEAFF
TGTGCCAGCAGCGCTACTTCGGGGGCGGGGACTGAAGCTTTCTTT
>TRBJ1-2|TRBD1|TRBV5-1|few
CASSSGQGAPRGYTF
TGCGCCAGCAGCTCGGGACAGGGGGCCCCCCGGGGCTACACCTTC
>TRBJ2-3|TRBD2|TRBV28|-
CASSLARAGVADTQYF
TGTGCCAGCAGTTTGGCCCGCGCGGGGGTTGCAGATACGCAGTATTTT
>TRBJ2-3|TRBD2|TRBV27|-
CASSLSGRTDTQYF
TGTGCCAGCAGCCTAAGCGGGAGAACAGATACGCAGTATTTT
>TRBJ1-6|TRBD1|TRBV15|-
CATSRDRTGWGDNSPLHF
TGTGCCACCAGCAGAGATCGGACAGGCTGGGGAGATAATTCACCCCTCCACTTT
>TRBJ2-7|TRBD1|TRBV6-5|-
CASSYSGTAYEQYF
TGTGCCAGCAGTTATTCCGGGACAGCATACGAGCAGTACTTC
>TRBJ2-2|TRBD2|TRBV5-1|-
CASSGQLAGSTGELFF
TGCGCCAGCAGCGGCCAACTAGCGGGAAGCACCGGGGAGCTGTTTTTT